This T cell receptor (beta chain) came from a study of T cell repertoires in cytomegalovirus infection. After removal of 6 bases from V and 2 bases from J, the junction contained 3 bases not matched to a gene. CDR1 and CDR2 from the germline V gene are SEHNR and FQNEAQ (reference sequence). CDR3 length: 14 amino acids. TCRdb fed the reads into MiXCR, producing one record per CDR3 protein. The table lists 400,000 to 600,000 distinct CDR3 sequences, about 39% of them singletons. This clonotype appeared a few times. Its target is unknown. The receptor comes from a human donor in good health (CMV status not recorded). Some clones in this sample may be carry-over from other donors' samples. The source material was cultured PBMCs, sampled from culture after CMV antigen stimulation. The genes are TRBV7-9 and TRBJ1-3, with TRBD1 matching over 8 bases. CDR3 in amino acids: CASSRQGTGNTIYF. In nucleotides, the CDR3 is TGTGCCAGCAGTCGACAGGGGACTGGAAACACCATATATTTT.